The 15 T cell receptor beta chains below all came from one sample that was sequenced in a study of T cells expressing NK-cell markers. Using the 5' RACE reads, TCRdb records one entry per CDR3 protein without DNA. The specimen's table records about 15,000 distinct CDR3 sequences. The sample consisted of blood T cells: a sorted CD56 or NKG2C T cell subset, CD4+ or CD8+ T cells, or bulk PBMC T cells (not recorded which). The receptors come from a man aged 18-70 years in good health.

V and J are TRBV29-1 and TRBJ1-1. The CDR3 runs 13 residues. The V gene's germline CDR1 is SQVTM and CDR2 ANQGSEA. CDR3 loop: CSVERVTATEAFF.

The genes are TRBV4-1 and TRBJ1-2. CDR1 and CDR2 from the germline V gene are MGHRA and YSYEKL. The CDR3 extends over 15 amino acids. CDR3 protein: CASSQNLGGNYGYTF.

The chain is built from TRBV5-5 and TRBJ1-5; lacking DNA, the TRBD1 call made by TCRdb goes unchecked. The CDR3 loop spans 15 amino acids. The germline V gene has CDR1 SGHKS and CDR2 YYEKEE (reference sequence). CDR3 sequence reads: CASSFLVGGNQPQHF.

The V and J genes are TRBV5-1 and TRBJ1-1; as DNA is missing, the TRBD1 call by TCRdb cannot be tested. CDR3 length: 15 amino acids. The germline V gene has CDR1 SGHRS and CDR2 YFSETQ. CDR3 protein: CASSLEQAANTEAFF.

The CDR3 loop reads CSARGFQETQYF. This chain links TRBV20-1 with TRBJ2-5. The CDR3 length is 12 residues. In germline, CDR1 is DFQATT, CDR2 SNEGSKA (reference sequence).

The chain employs TRBV20-1 and TRBJ2-7; as DNA is missing, the TRBD2 call by TCRdb cannot be tested. The CDR3 has 14 residues. Germline assignment: CDR1 DFQATT and CDR2 SNEGSKA (reference sequence). The CDR3 reads CSAPRTSASYEQYF.

The CDR3: CSAQGGLAGGPQYF. The chain uses TRBV20-1 and TRBJ2-3; the TCRdb D gene call, TRBD2, has no DNA to confirm it. The CDR3 sequence is 14 residues long. The germline CDR1 and CDR2 sequences are DFQATT and SNEGSKA (reference sequence).

The chain recombines TRBV7-9 with TRBJ1-5. The CDR3 spans 20 residues. CDR1 and CDR2 from the germline V gene are SEHNR and FQNEAQ (reference sequence). This chain's CDR3 is CASSLGDPVWESLSNQPQHF. Combining the CDR3 with reference TRBV7-9 and TRBJ1-5 gives the whole variable domain DTGVSQNPRHKITKRGQNVTFRCDPISEHNRLYWYRQTLGQGPEFLTYFQNEAQLEKSRLLSDRFSAERPKGSFSTLEIQRTEQGDSAMYLCASSLGDPVWESLSNQPQHFGDGTRLSIL.

The J gene is TRBJ2-7, the V gene TRBV7-9. Germline V gene lookup returns CDR1 SEHNR and CDR2 FQNEAQ (reference sequence). The CDR3 sequence is 14 residues long. CDR3 amino acids: CASSPRLSSYEQYF.

The rearrangement joins TRBV7-2 to TRBJ2-7; lacking DNA, the TRBD2 call made by TCRdb goes unchecked. The CDR3 is 15 amino acids. The germline V gene encodes CDR1 SGHTA and CDR2 FQGNSA. The CDR3 sequence is CASSLAGDLAYEQYF.

The V gene is TRBV5-1, the J gene TRBJ2-2. This CDR3 contains 14 residues. Per germline, CDR1 SGHRS and CDR2 YFSETQ. The CDR3 region is CASSLGTNTGELFF.

The rearrangement joins TRBV11-2 to TRBJ2-5; TCRdb's D call, TRBD1, is unchecked because there is no DNA. The CDR3 runs to 19 residues. CDR1 is SGHAT, CDR2 FQNNGV, per germline. The chain's CDR3 is CASSLVGGFLGQGVGTQYF.

The V gene is TRBV5-1, the J gene TRBJ2-7; TCRdb reports TRBD1, a call that lacks DNA to check it against. Germline CDR1 is SGHRS and CDR2 is YFSETQ. The CDR3 extends over 14 amino acids. The CDR3 loop reads CASSGTGGGDEQYF.

The rearrangement links TRBV20-1 to TRBJ2-7; TCRdb selects TRBD1, and the lack of DNA leaves this call unchecked. The CDR3 length is 16 residues. In germline, CDR1 is DFQATT, CDR2 SNEGSKA (reference sequence). The CDR3: CSARDRGGVMTYEQYF.

The chain carries TRBV23-1 and TRBJ2-5; TCRdb gives TRBD1 as the D gene, but with no DNA this cannot be confirmed. TRBV23-1 is designated an ORF whose function remains uncertain. This CDR3 has 15 amino acids. The CDR3 sequence is CASSQKTDKKETQYF.